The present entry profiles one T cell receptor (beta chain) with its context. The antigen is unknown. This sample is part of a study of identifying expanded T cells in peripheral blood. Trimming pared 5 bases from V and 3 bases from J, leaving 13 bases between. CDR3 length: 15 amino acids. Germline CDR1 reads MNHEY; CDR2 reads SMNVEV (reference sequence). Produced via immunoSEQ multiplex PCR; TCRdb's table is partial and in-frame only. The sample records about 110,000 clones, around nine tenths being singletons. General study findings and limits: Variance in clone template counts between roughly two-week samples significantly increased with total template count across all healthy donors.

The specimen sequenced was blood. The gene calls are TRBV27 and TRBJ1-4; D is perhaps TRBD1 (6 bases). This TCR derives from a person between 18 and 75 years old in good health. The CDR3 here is CASSPMGAPNEKLFF. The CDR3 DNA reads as TGTGCCAGCAGTCCTATGGGGGCGCCTAATGAAAAACTGTTTTTT.